This T cell receptor (beta chain) was observed in a study of OX40 agonist ivuxolimab in advanced cancers. Regarding the study in general: Ivuxolimab was an agonistic, fully human IgG2 monoclonal antibody directed against OX40 (CD134), a costimulatory receptor. Intravenous ivuxolimab was administered to patients every 2 weeks at six dose levels: 0.01, 0.1, 0.3, 1.5, 3 and 10 mg/kg. Among the roughly 50 dose-escalation patients, some 20 had hepatocellular carcinoma, approximately 15 melanoma, 9 renal cell carcinoma and 9 head and neck cancer. A male proportion of 82.7% and a mean age of 60 years, ranging from 23 to 79, were recorded for the dose-escalation cohort. Patients were allowed to have had prior anti-PD-1, anti-PD-L1 or anti-CTLA-4 therapy, and less than 45% of the dose-escalation patients had previously received checkpoint inhibitors. Partial responses occurred in three dose-escalation patients, of whom one had hepatocellular carcinoma and two had cutaneous melanoma. Peripheral TCRbeta sequencing was intended to test whether TCR sequence diversity was altered and clonal T-cell expansion was caused by ivuxolimab. The monotherapy dose-escalation portion (N of about 50 patients) of the phase I ivuxolimab trial is reported in the paper.

V drops 2 bases and J drops 7 bases, leaving 17 bases in between. Measured from the cysteine to the phenylalanine, the CDR3 is 15 residues long. Only CDR3 DNA is held: 45 bases, read in frame from base 1. Based on the germline V gene, the CDR1 and CDR2 sequences are MDHEN and SYDVKM. Paper-wide results and their limitations: On average, CD8+ T cells showed more expanded clones than CD4+ T cells after ivuxolimab. At doses of 0.1 to 3.0 mg/kg, clonal expansion of both CD4+ and CD8+ T cells in blood was seen between baseline and week 6. Antigen specificity was not determined for the clonally expanded peripheral T cells. In the 0.1-3.0 mg/kg groups, partial responders had among the lowest normalized peripheral clonal expansion, particularly in CD8+ T cells. Low levels of normalized T-cell clonal expansion were also seen in some patients who did not respond.

The trial excluded patients who had a history of autoimmune disease or were on systemic immunosuppression. In every dose cohort, peripheral blood was drawn for TCR sequencing at baseline, cycle 4 day 1, and cycle 7 day 1. Samples were obtained from an open-label, multicenter, first-in-human phase I dose-escalation trial of ivuxolimab. Adults with locally advanced or metastatic melanoma, renal cell, hepatocellular, or head and neck squamous cell carcinoma were enrolled in the trial. Before TCR sequencing, CD4+ and CD8+ T cells were separately sorted from peripheral blood. Turning to this clone: Its antigen is still unknown. Base qualities are not at hand, and no much larger clone is one base apart.

For sequencing of the TCRbeta CDR3 region, genomic DNA was extracted from the sorted cells. The immunoSEQ Assay was used to sequence the TCRbeta CDR3 regions. In TCRdb, the immuneACCESS table is reduced to in-frame sequences with V and J assigned. These tables do not hold every clone; where another copy was compared, an unresolved V gene accounts for under half, and the others remain unexplained. The sample has around 66,000 clones on record, around 84% of them singletons. The ten largest clonotypes hold 6.5% to 7.5% of the sample. This receptor was taken from an adult with an advanced solid tumor such as melanoma, head and neck, liver or kidney cancer. Recombination joined TRBV28 with TRBJ1-1; TRBD1 is a weak D gene call, 5 bases matching. Specimen: CD4+ or CD8+ T cells sorted from blood, collected in a trial of the OX40 agonist ivuxolimab. The DNA sequence is given as TGTGCCAGCAGTTTAACCGCGGGGACGGGGGTTGAAGCTTTCTTT. Its product reads: CASSLTAGTGVEAFF. The reference TRBV28 and TRBJ1-1 proteins fill in what lies around the CDR3, so the full variable domain reads DVKVTQSSRYLVKRTGEKVFLECVQDMDHENMFWYRQDPGLGLRLIYFSYDVKMKEKGDIPEGYSVSREKKERFSLILESASTNQTSMYLCASSLTAGTGVEAFFGQGTRLTVV.